This is a list of T cell receptor beta chains from one sample in a study of identical twins. Each CDR3 protein is one row after TCRdb ran MiXCR on the 5' RACE reads. The sample has 450,000 or so distinct CDR3 sequences; 24% are singletons. The sample also formed part of further work on T cells expressing NK-cell markers.

The sample was CD4+ T cells sorted from blood. These receptor sequences come from a woman aged 18 to 35 in good health. Both conserved end residues are part of each CDR3. D genes are given only for firm matches. Only some rows state a clone size, as once, few, many or a class for expanded clones.

>TRBJ1-2|-|TRBV15|16|-
TGTGCCACCAGCAGAGGAGCAGTCCTGACAGACGATGGCTACACCTTC
CATSRGAVLTDDGYTF
>TRBJ1-1|-|TRBV4-3|16|TRBD1
TGCGCCAGCAGCCAAGATGGGACAGGGGAGAACACTGAAGCTTTCTTT
CASSQDGTGENTEAFF
>TRBJ2-3|-|TRBV6-1|17|TRBD1
TGTGCCAGCAGCCGCCGTGTTGGACAGGGCCCAACAGATACGCAGTATTTT
CASSRRVGQGPTDTQYF
>TRBJ2-7|few|TRBV5-1|16|TRBD1
TGCGCCAGCAGCTTGGCCATGGGACAGGGCTCCTACGAGCAGTACTTC
CASSLAMGQGSYEQYF
>TRBJ1-6|-|TRBV5-1|14|-
TGCGCCAGCAGCCCCGGGGAGCAGAATTCACCCCTCCACTTT
CASSPGEQNSPLHF
>TRBJ2-1|-|TRBV28|14|-
TGTGCCAACGGGGGGGGACAGCAACCCGATGAGCAGTTCTTC
CANGGGQQPDEQFF
>TRBJ2-3|-|TRBV19|14|-
TGTGCCAGTAGTATAGACAGAGGCACAGATACGCAGTATTTT
CASSIDRGTDTQYF
>TRBJ2-5|-|TRBV5-1|16|-
TGCGCCAGCAGCTTGGGTGTGAGGACTTCAGGCCGGTCCCAGTACTTC
CASSLGVRTSGRSQYF
>TRBJ2-3|-|TRBV20-1|13|-
TGCAGTGCTAGTCGGGGGCCCACAGATACGCAGTATTTT
CSASRGPTDTQYF
>TRBJ1-1|few|TRBV12-3/TRBV12-4|15|-
TGTGCCAGCCTGGGTCGGGGGAGCGGAAACACTGAAGCTTTCTTT
CASLGRGSGNTEAFF
>TRBJ1-4|-|TRBV29-1|13|-
TGCAGCGTTGTAGGGGCAGGCTATGAAAAACTGTTTTTT
CSVVGAGYEKLFF
>TRBJ1-2|-|TRBV4-3|15|-
TGCGCCAGCAGCCCGACCTCAGTAGGAGGGGTCGGCTACACCTTC
CASSPTSVGGVGYTF
>TRBJ2-7|-|TRBV5-1|14|TRBD2
TGCGCCAGCAGCTTGAGGGACTACTCCTACGAGCAGTACTTC
CASSLRDYSYEQYF
>TRBJ2-7|-|TRBV9|13|-
TGTGCCAGCAGCGGCAAGAGCGATTACGAGCAGTACTTC
CASSGKSDYEQYF
>TRBJ1-2|-|TRBV10-3|17|TRBD1
TGTGCCATCACTACTCCCCGGACAGGGGGCGCCTTCTATGGCTACACCTTC
CAITTPRTGGAFYGYTF
>TRBJ2-7|-|TRBV20-1|13|TRBD1
TGCAGTGCTGAGAACCCCGACAGGGCCGAGCAGTACTTC
CSAENPDRAEQYF
>TRBJ2-5|few|TRBV7-2|14|-
TGTGCCAGCAGCCTGAACCAGGGGCGAGAGACCCAGTACTTC
CASSLNQGRETQYF
>TRBJ2-1|-|TRBV4-3|15|-
TGCGCCAGCAGCTTCTTGGGGAGGGGGTACAATGAGCAGTTCTTC
CASSFLGRGYNEQFF
>TRBJ2-1|-|TRBV7-8|16|-
TGTGCCAGCAGCCCCCGCCGGGACCTTCTATACAATGAGCAGTTCTTC
CASSPRRDLLYNEQFF
>TRBJ2-1|-|TRBV7-2|15|TRBD2
TGTGCCAGCAGTTATAGCGGGAGTCAATACAATGAGCAGTTCTTC
CASSYSGSQYNEQFF
>TRBJ2-1|few|TRBV5-1|16|-
TGCGCCAGCAGCTTGGATGGCTACCTCTCCTACAATGAGCAGTTCTTC
CASSLDGYLSYNEQFF
>TRBJ1-1|-|TRBV12-3/TRBV12-4|15|-
TGTGCCAGCAGCCCCCTAAGGGGACCGAACACTGAAGCTTTCTTT
CASSPLRGPNTEAFF
>TRBJ1-1|-|TRBV9|12|-
TGTGCCAGCAGCGTAGCGGGGACTGAAGCTTTCTTT
CASSVAGTEAFF
>TRBJ2-7|-|TRBV6-6|12|-
TGTGCCAGCTGCAGGGGCAGATACGAGCAGTACTTC
CASCRGRYEQYF
>TRBJ2-5|few|TRBV7-9|14|-
TGTGCCAGCAGCTGGGCGGGAAGTTCAGAGACCCAGTACTTC
CASSWAGSSETQYF
>TRBJ1-1|-|TRBV5-1|12|-
TGCGCCAGCAGCCCCCCAGACAGTGAAGCTTTCTTT
CASSPPDSEAFF
>TRBJ2-1|-|TRBV4-3|13|-
TGCGCCAGCAGCCAAGATGGGGGCAATGAGCAGTTCTTC
CASSQDGGNEQFF